The sequence of this T cell receptor beta chain was determined in a study of blood T cell repertoires in COVID-19. For the study at large: Both acute and convalescent COVID-19 samples were obtained from the United States, Italy and Spain. T cells, B-cell-depleted T cells, or PBMCs provided the cDNA or gDNA that served as material.

The data were produced by immunoSEQ multiplex PCR, yet TCRdb's version contains in-frame clones alone and is incomplete. The table includes over 200,000 clones, about 91% detected once. V lost 4 bases to trimming and J lost 4 bases; unmatched junction nucleotides: 5. This CDR3 comprises 14 residues. From germline, CDR1 is MNHNY and CDR2 SVGAGI (reference sequence). Input material: peripheral blood. The J gene is TRBJ1-1, the V gene TRBV6-6, with TRBD1 identical over 8 bases. This sequence was found in a woman aged 40 to 55 with acute or convalescent COVID-19. This chain's CDR3 is CASSLTGEGTEAFF. For the CDR3, the DNA is TGTGCCAGCAGTTTGACAGGGGAGGGCACTGAAGCTTTCTTT.